Presented here are 2 T cell receptor beta chains from one specimen sequenced in a study of response to subunit inactivated influenza vaccine. TCRdb reprocessed the RT-PCR reads with MiXCR, giving one entry per CDR3 protein. The sample carries hundreds of thousands of distinct CDR3 sequences, about 14% recorded once. This sample comprised PBMCs from blood, obtained 14 to 15 days before vaccination. Every receptor here comes from a man aged 50 to 59 who received an inactivated influenza vaccine.

The chain has TRBV20-1 and TRBJ2-3; 10 bases match TRBD2. Germline CDR1 is DFQATT and CDR2 is SNEGSKA (reference sequence). The CDR3 has 14 amino acids. Trimming at V came to 7 bases and at J to 6 bases, leaving 10 bases not matched to a gene. In DNA, the CDR3 is TGCAGTGTCCGGACTAGCGGCGACGGGGATACGCAGTATTTT. Translation gives CSVRTSGDGDTQYF.

The rearrangement uses TRBV24-1 and TRBJ1-2; 12 nucleotides line up with TRBD1. The CDR3 consists of 15 residues. Germline CDR1 KGHDR, CDR2 SFDVKD. The V segment lost 4 bases and the J segment 7 bases; nucleotides outside the gene matches: 6. CDR3 sequence: CATSEAGQGAGGYTF. The CDR3 nucleotides are TGTGCCACCAGTGAAGCGGGACAGGGGGCGGGTGGCTACACCTTC.